One sample yielded the 18 T cell receptor beta chains listed below, sequenced in a study of metastatic and nonmetastatic thyroid tumors. There were no patients who had received any treatment before thyroid surgery. TCRdb recomputed clones from the PCR reads via MiXCR. The sample holds about 24,000 clones, approximately 20% seen once. The sample consisted of blood. The receptor source for this set is a male donor with papillary thyroid cancer or a benign thyroid nodule (not recorded which). Some clones in this sample may be carry-over from other donors' samples.

This chain links TRBV20-1 with TRBJ1-2, with 9 bases matching TRBD1. CDR1 and CDR2 (germline): DFQATT, SNEGSKA (reference sequence). The CDR3 contains 14 residues. V dropped 1 base and J dropped 7; count of bases not matched to a gene: 7. The CDR3 loop reads CSARAGTGICGYTF. CDR3 coding DNA: TGCAGTGCTAGAGCAGGGACAGGGATCTGTGGCTACACCTTC.

By sample fraction, this clone is medium-sized. This rearrangement joins TRBV10-3 to TRBJ2-2; TRBD1 matches 9 bases. This CDR3 spans 15 amino acids. The V segment lost 7 bases and the J segment 1 base; nucleotides outside the gene matches: 4. Germline V gene data show CDR1 as ENHRY and CDR2 as SYGVKD. DNA of the CDR3: TGTGCCATCACCCCGGGACAGGGGAACACCGGGGAGCTGTTTTTT. Encoded protein: CAITPGQGNTGELFF.

This clone was recorded many times. V gene TRBV14 combines with J gene TRBJ1-3; 7 nucleotides line up with TRBD1. This CDR3 has 15 residues. The germline V gene encodes CDR1 SGHDN and CDR2 FVKESK. V dropped 3 bases and J dropped 0; count of bases not matched to a gene: 2. The CDR3 DNA follows: TGTGCCAGCAGCCAGGGACAGTACTCTGGAAACACCATATATTTT. Its protein product is CASSQGQYSGNTIYF.

The rearrangement links TRBV30 to TRBJ1-5, with 11 bases aligning to TRBD1. In germline, CDR1 is GTSNPN, CDR2 SVGIG (reference sequence). V trimming: 3 bases; J trimming: 7 bases; junction bases outside the gene matches: 2. CDR3 size: 13 residues. The CDR3 spells CAWRGTGGQPQHF. The CDR3 DNA reads as TGTGCCTGGAGGGGGACAGGGGGACAGCCCCAGCATTTT.

This clone is judged medium-sized. This sequence joins TRBV6-4 and TRBJ1-6; a possible D gene is TRBD1 (5 bases). The CDR3 extends over 14 amino acids. V was pared by 4 bases and J by 10 bases, with 14 bases between. CDR1 MRHNA and CDR2 SNTAGT come from the germline V gene. Here the CDR3 DNA reads TGTGCCAGCAGTGCCGAGGACACGGGCTCACCCCTCCACTTT. It is translated as CASSAEDTGSPLHF.

In this sample, this clone turned up many times. This rearrangement joins TRBV15 to TRBJ2-1, with unresolved D. V gave up 0 bases and J gave up 6 bases, with 12 bases separating them. Germline V CDR1 and CDR2: LNHNV, YYDKDF (reference sequence). The CDR3 is 15 amino acids. In DNA, the CDR3 is TGTGCCACCAGCAGAGACTCCGGTCCACCCAATGAGCAGTTCTTC. This sequence encodes CATSRDSGPPNEQFF.

By proportion, this clone is medium-sized. This chain uses TRBV2 with TRBJ2-7; D is uncertain. V lost 2 bases, J lost 3 bases, and 8 bases lay in between. The CDR3 is made up of 13 amino acids. From germline, CDR1 is SNHLY and CDR2 FYNNEI. DNA of the CDR3: TGTGCCAGCAGTGAACGGAACAGCTACGAGCAGTACTTC. Translating it yields CASSERNSYEQYF.

Ten or more counts support this clone. This sequence joins TRBV5-6 and TRBJ1-1, with D uncertain. Germline V CDR1 and CDR2: SGHDT, YYEEEE. The CDR3 loop spans 14 amino acids. The V and J ends lost 0 bases and 1 base respectively, with 7 bases between them. CDR3 loop: CASSLVGGNTEAFF. Written as DNA, the CDR3 is TGTGCCAGCAGCTTGGTGGGAGGGAACACTGAAGCTTTCTTT.

The chain carries TRBV18 and TRBJ2-1; 8 positions match TRBD2. The germline gives CDR1 KGHSH, CDR2 LQKENI. This CDR3 has 15 amino acids. The junction had 12 bases not matched to a gene; V was cut back by 6 bases and J by 8 bases. Here the CDR3 reads CASSPTPGLAHEQFF. The CDR3 DNA reads as TGTGCCAGCTCTCCCACCCCCGGACTAGCCCATGAGCAGTTCTTC.

This clone showed up many times. The chain combines TRBV4-1 with TRBJ2-5; D not certain. Germline V CDR1 and CDR2: MGHRA, YSYEKL. The CDR3 has 14 amino acids. Trimming stripped 1 base from V and 4 bases from J, with 10 bases between. This CDR3 is CASSQVRSGETQYF. As DNA, the CDR3 is TGCGCCAGCAGCCAAGTTCGCTCGGGAGAGACCCAGTACTTC.

The chain links TRBV29-1 to TRBJ2-1; the match to TRBD2 covers 10 bases. The CDR3 contains 16 residues. V lost 1 base, J lost 1 base, and 4 bases stayed unmatched. Germline V lookup: CDR1 SQVTM, CDR2 ANQGSEA. For the CDR3, the DNA is TGCAGCGTTGAAGGTCTAGCGGGGGTTTCCTACAATGAGCAGTTCTTC. It is translated as CSVEGLAGVSYNEQFF.

In this sample, this clone is medium-sized. The rearrangement joins TRBV15 to TRBJ2-2; TRBD2 matches at 9 bases. This CDR3 is built from 17 residues. After removal of 1 base from V and 2 bases from J, the junction contained 5 bases not matched to a gene. Germline-derived CDR1 and CDR2 are LNHNV and YYDKDF (reference sequence). CDR3 sequence (DNA): TGTGCCACCAGCAGAGCCTCTAGCGGGGCTAACACCGGGGAGCTGTTTTTT. Translation gives CATSRASSGANTGELFF.

There are a few counts of this clone. V is TRBV10-1 and J is TRBJ1-6; 11 nucleotides align to TRBD1. V gave up 1 base and J gave up 0 bases; unmatched junction bases: 5. The CDR3 contains 19 residues. Looked up from germline, CDR1 is WNHNN and CDR2 is SYGVQD (reference sequence). CDR3 DNA: TGCGCCAGCAGTGAGTGCGGGACAGGGGGGAGCTCCTATAATTCACCCCTCCACTTT. As protein: CASSECGTGGSSYNSPLHF.

There are many counts of this clone. This CDR3 is CASSLGRGPYNEQFF. DNA of the CDR3: TGTGCCAGCAGCCTTGGCAGGGGGCCCTACAATGAGCAGTTCTTC. The chain links TRBV9 to TRBJ2-1; 8 positions agree with TRBD1. Unmatched junction bases numbered 5, after V lost 4 bases and J lost 2 bases. The germline CDR1 and CDR2 sequences are SGDLS and YYNGEE. The CDR3 totals 15 residues. Full variable domain (rest looked up from reference TRBV9 and TRBJ2-1): DSGVTQTPKHLITATGQRVTLRCSPRSGDLSVYWYQQSLDQGLQFLIQYYNGEERAKGNILERFSAQQFPDLHSELNLSSLELGDSALYFCASSLGRGPYNEQFFGPGTRLTVL.

This clone has a handful of counts. The chain recombines TRBV11-2 with TRBJ2-7; no definite D call. CDR3 size: 14 residues. The V and J ends lost 2 bases and 6 bases respectively, with 14 bases between them. Germline V lookup: CDR1 SGHAT, CDR2 FQNNGV. The CDR3 spells CASSLNSLAPEQYF. Written as DNA, the CDR3 is TGTGCCAGCAGCTTAAATTCCCTTGCGCCCGAGCAGTACTTC.

This clone was counted at least ten times. The same CDR3 is also encoded by other DNA sequences in this sample. This chain uses TRBV30 with TRBJ1-2; D remains unclear. This CDR3 has 13 amino acids. Germline-derived CDR1 and CDR2 are GTSNPN and SVGIG (reference sequence). Trimming cost V 2 bases and J 2 bases, with 9 bases left between them. CDR3 sequence (DNA): TGTGCCTGGAGTCCGGGTTCGAACTATGGCTACACCTTC. This codes for CAWSPGSNYGYTF.

This clone is medium-sized within its sample. The rearrangement links TRBV24-1 to TRBJ2-7; D unresolved. V was pared by 8 bases and J by 3 bases, with 10 bases between. The germline V gene has CDR1 KGHDR and CDR2 SFDVKD. The length of the CDR3 is 12 residues. CDR3 bases: TGTGCCACCACCGGGCGGCACTACGAGCAGTACTTC. Its translation: CATTGRHYEQYF.

This clone was observed a few times. The V gene is TRBV9, the J gene TRBJ2-7; tentatively, D is TRBD2 (6 bases). Per germline, CDR1 SGDLS and CDR2 YYNGEE. CDR3 length: 17 amino acids. Trimming cost V 4 bases and J 1 base, with 21 bases left between them. The CDR3 nucleotides are TGTGCCAGCAGCTCCCCTTATTGGGGAGGCGGGTCCTACGAGCAGTACTTC. Protein: CASSSPYWGGGSYEQYF. The complete variable domain, with remaining parts taken from reference TRBV9 and TRBJ2-7, reads DSGVTQTPKHLITATGQRVTLRCSPRSGDLSVYWYQQSLDQGLQFLIQYYNGEERAKGNILERFSAQQFPDLHSELNLSSLELGDSALYFCASSSPYWGGGSYEQYFGPGTRLTVT.